A single sample is the source of the 6 T cell receptor beta chains below, sequenced in a study of cytomegalovirus exposure and HLA in healthy donors. Primers for the PCR totalled 60 Vbeta and 13 Jbeta. Sequencing was performed with immunoSEQ multiplex PCR; in TCRdb, only in-frame clones are kept and a portion is missing. The repertoire consists of 110,000 to 150,000 clones, with about four fifths occurring once and the leading ten covering 4.5%. Material for sequencing was PBMCs. These receptors originate from a middle-aged man in good health and CMV-seronegative.

This chain links TRBV4-1 with TRBJ1-4, with D uncertain. Trimming shortened V by 2 bases and J by 5 bases, and 18 bases separated the two germline ends. Germline loops: CDR1 MGHRA, CDR2 YSYEKL. The length of the CDR3 is 17 residues. The CDR3, as DNA: TGCGCCAGCAGCCAACGCGGGAAGGGTCGAAGCAATGAAAAACTGTTTTTT. Translated, it gives CASSQRGKGRSNEKLFF.

V and J are TRBV18 and TRBJ2-2, with 8 positions matching TRBD1. Per germline, CDR1 KGHSH and CDR2 LQKENI. CDR3 length: 16 residues. Trimming took 3 bases from V and 4 from J; bases not matched to a gene: 7. CDR3 loop: CASSPALTGVTGELFF. CDR3 sequence (DNA): TGTGCCAGCTCACCGGCGCTGACAGGGGTCACCGGGGAGCTGTTTTTT.

DNA for the CDR3: TGTGCCAGCAGTTTATCGCCCACAGGGGTAAAGGACGAGCAGTACTTC. This translates into CASSLSPTGVKDEQYF. The V call is TRBV27, the J call TRBJ2-7; 7 bases map to TRBD1. V lost 0 bases to trimming and J lost 5 bases; unmatched junction nucleotides: 10. The CDR3 spans 16 residues. CDR1 is MNHEY and CDR2 is SMNVEV in the germline V gene (reference sequence).

The rearrangement links TRBV5-1 to TRBJ1-5; D ambiguous. The CDR3 length is 12 residues. The germline gives CDR1 SGHRS, CDR2 YFSETQ. V gave up 4 bases and J gave up 9 bases, with 11 bases separating them. This CDR3 is CASSPPLGPQHF. In DNA form, the CDR3 reads TGCGCCAGCAGCCCCCCCCTCGGGCCCCAGCATTTT.

V usage is TRBV5-1 and J usage is TRBJ1-4, with 10 bases lining up with TRBD1. The CDR3 length is 13 residues. V shed 7 bases, J shed 11 bases, and the junction held 8 bases outside the gene matches. Germline V CDR1 and CDR2: SGHRS, YFSETQ. The chain's CDR3 is CASGETGGQKLFF. CDR3 DNA sequence: TGCGCCAGCGGGGAGACAGGGGGCCAGAAACTGTTTTTT.

The chain employs TRBV19 and TRBJ1-4; 8 nucleotides match TRBD1. The CDR3 consists of 16 residues. Germline V gene lookup returns CDR1 LNHDA and CDR2 SQIVND (reference sequence). With V trimmed by 9 bases and J by 2 bases, 11 bases remained unmatched. CDR3 bases: TGTGCCAGAGATTCCGGACAGGGCATGACTAATGAAAAACTGTTTTTT. Translated: CARDSGQGMTNEKLFF. Combining the CDR3 with reference TRBV19 and TRBJ1-4 gives the whole variable domain DGGITQSPKYLFRKEGQNVTLSCEQNLNHDAMYWYRQDPGQGLRLIYYSQIVNDFQKGDIAEGYSVSREKKESFPLTVTSAQKNPTAFYLCARDSGQGMTNEKLFFGSGTQLSVL.